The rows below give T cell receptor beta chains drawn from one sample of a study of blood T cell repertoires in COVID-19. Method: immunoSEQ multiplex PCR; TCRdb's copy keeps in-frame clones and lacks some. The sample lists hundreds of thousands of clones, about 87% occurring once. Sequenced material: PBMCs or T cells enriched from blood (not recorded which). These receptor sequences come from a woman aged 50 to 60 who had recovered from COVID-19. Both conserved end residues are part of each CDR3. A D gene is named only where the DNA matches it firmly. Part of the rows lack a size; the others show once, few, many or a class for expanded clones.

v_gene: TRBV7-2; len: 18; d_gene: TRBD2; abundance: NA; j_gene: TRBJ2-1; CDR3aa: CASSFTSGGPSSYNEQFF; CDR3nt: TGTGCCAGCAGCTTTACTAGCGGGGGCCCCAGCTCCTACAATGAGCAGTTCTTC
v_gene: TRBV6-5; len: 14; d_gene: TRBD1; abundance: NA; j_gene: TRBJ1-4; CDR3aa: CASSPTGLYEKLFF; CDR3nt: TGTGCCAGCAGCCCGACAGGGCTATATGAAAAACTGTTTTTT
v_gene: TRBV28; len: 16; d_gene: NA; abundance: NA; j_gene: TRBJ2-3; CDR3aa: CASSKGGVGIADTQYF; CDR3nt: TGTGCCAGCTCAAAAGGCGGGGTCGGCATTGCAGATACGCAGTATTTT
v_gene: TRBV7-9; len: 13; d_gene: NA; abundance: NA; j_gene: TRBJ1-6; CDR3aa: CASSRASGSPLHF; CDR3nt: TGTGCCAGCAGTCGGGCCTCGGGGTCACCCCTCCACTTT
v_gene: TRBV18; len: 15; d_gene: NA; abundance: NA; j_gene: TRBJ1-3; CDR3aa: CASSPSRTTGNTIYF; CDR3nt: TGTGCCAGCTCACCCTCCCGGACAACTGGAAACACCATATATTTT
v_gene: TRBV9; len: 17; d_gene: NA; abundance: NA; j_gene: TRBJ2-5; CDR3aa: CASSVGYSGAIQETQYF; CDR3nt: TGTGCCAGCAGCGTAGGTTATAGTGGGGCTATACAAGAGACCCAGTACTTC
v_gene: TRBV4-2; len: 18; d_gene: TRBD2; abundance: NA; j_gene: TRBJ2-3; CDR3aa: CASSQPGTSGSSTDTQYF; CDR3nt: TGTGCCAGCAGCCAACCCGGAACTAGCGGCTCTAGCACAGATACGCAGTATTTT
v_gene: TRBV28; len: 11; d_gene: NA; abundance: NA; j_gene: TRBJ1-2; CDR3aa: CASSTYGGYTF; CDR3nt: TGTGCCAGCAGTACGTATGGCGGCTACACCTTC
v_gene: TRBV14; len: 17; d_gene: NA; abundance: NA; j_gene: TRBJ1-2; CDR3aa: CASSQELMLAGASGYTF; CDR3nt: TGTGCCAGCAGCCAAGAACTTATGCTGGCAGGGGCAAGTGGCTACACCTTC
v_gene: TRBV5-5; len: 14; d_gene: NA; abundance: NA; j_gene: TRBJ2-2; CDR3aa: CASSLSLETGELFF; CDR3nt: TGTGCCAGCAGCTTGTCCTTAGAGACCGGGGAGCTGTTTTTT
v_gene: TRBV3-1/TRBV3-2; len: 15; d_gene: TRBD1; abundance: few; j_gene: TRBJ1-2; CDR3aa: CASSQGGTGFYGYTF; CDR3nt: TGTGCCAGCAGCCAAGGCGGGACAGGCTTCTATGGCTACACCTTC
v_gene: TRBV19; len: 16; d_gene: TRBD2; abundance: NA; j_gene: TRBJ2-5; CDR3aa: CASSKNPGGPRETQYF; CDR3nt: TGTGCCAGTAGTAAGAACCCGGGGGGGCCGCGGGAGACCCAGTACTTC
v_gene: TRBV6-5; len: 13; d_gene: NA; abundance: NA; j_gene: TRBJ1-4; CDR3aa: CASAGTVDEKLFF; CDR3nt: TGTGCCAGCGCAGGGACTGTAGATGAAAAACTGTTTTTT
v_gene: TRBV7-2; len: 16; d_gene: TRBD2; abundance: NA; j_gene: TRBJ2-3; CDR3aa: CASSYGGGPFGDTQYF; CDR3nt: TGTGCCAGCAGCTACGGCGGGGGGCCCTTTGGTGATACGCAGTATTTT
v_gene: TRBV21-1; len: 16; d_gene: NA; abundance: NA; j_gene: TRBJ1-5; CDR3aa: CASSKGGTDSNQPQHF; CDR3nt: TGTGCCAGCAGCAAAGGGGGGACAGATAGCAATCAGCCCCAGCATTTT
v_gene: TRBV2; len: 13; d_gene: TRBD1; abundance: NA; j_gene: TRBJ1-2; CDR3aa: CASSELQGGGYTF; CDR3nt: TGTGCCAGCAGTGAACTACAGGGGGGAGGCTACACCTTC
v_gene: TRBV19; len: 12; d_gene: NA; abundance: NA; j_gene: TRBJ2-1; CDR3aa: CASSELAGEQFF; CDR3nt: TGTGCCAGTAGTGAACTAGCAGGTGAGCAGTTCTTC
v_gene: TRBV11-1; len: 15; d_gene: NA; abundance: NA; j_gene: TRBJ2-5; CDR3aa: CASSLTPTGRETQYF; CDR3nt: TGTGCCAGCAGCTTAACCCCGACAGGGAGGGAGACCCAGTACTTC
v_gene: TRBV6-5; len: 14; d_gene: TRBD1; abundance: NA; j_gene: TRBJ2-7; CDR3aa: CASRSRTGAYEQYF; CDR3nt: TGTGCCAGCAGATCCAGGACAGGGGCCTACGAGCAGTACTTC
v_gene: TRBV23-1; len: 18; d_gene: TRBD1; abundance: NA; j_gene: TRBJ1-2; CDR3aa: CASSHNRDRQILTYGYTF; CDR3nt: TGCGCCAGCAGTCATAACCGGGACAGGCAAATTCTTACATATGGCTACACCTTC